Included here is one TCR beta chain sequence, with context. V lost 6 bases and J lost 4; bases outside the gene matches: 4. CDR1 and CDR2 from the germline V gene are SNHLY and FYNNEI. The CDR3 has 15 amino acids. Blood specimens came from baseline, cycle 4 day 1, and cycle 7 day 1. The data were obtained in a study of OX40 agonist ivuxolimab in advanced cancers. Across the study: Participants, approximately 81% male, averaged approximately 60 years of age, ranging from about 23 to 85.

The method was immunoSEQ multiplex PCR; TCRdb's version includes in-frame clones alone and lacks a portion of them. The sample lists tens of thousands of clones; approximately 80% were seen once. The clonotype was recovered from an adult with an advanced solid tumor such as melanoma, head and neck, liver or kidney cancer. The chain uses TRBV2 and TRBJ2-1, with 12 nucleotides matching TRBD2. Sequencing used CD4+ or CD8+ T cells sorted from blood, obtained in a trial of the OX40 agonist ivuxolimab. For the CDR3, the DNA is TGTGCCAGCAGCATACTAGCGGGGGGATACAATGAGCAGTTCTTC. Its protein is CASSILAGGYNEQFF.